The 27 T cell receptor beta chains presented below share a single source sample, sequenced in a study of T cell repertoires in cytomegalovirus infection. TCRdb reprocessed the reads via MiXCR and lists one record per CDR3 protein. The sample shows around 450,000 distinct CDR3 sequences, 30% to 40% of them seen only once. Material for sequencing was PBMCs. The receptors here all came from a human donor in good health (CMV status not recorded). Some clones in this sample may be carry-over from other donors' samples.

This clonotype was observed a few times. This chain joins TRBV20-1 and TRBJ1-4; D is unresolved. Germline lookup yields CDR1 DFQATT and CDR2 SNEGSKA (reference sequence). Trimming removed 1 base at V and 8 bases at J, with 8 bases between. The CDR3 spans 12 residues. CDR3 nucleotides: TGCAGTGCTAGAGCTATGGGGGAAAAACTGTTTTTT. This gives the protein CSARAMGEKLFF.

V usage is TRBV6-5 and J usage is TRBJ1-5; D unresolved. V lost 8 bases and J lost 6, with 11 bases in between. The CDR3 totals 12 residues. Germline V gene data show CDR1 as MNHEY and CDR2 as SVGAGI. The CDR3 coding sequence is TGTGCCAGCGGGGAGGTAGCTCAGCCCCAGCATTTT. Translating gives CASGEVAQPQHF.

This clonotype was observed a few times. Here the CDR3 reads CASSYRGEVYGYTF. The CDR3 DNA reads as TGTGCCAGTAGTTACAGGGGTGAAGTCTATGGCTACACCTTC. V gene TRBV19 combines with J gene TRBJ1-2; 7 nucleotides match TRBD1. The CDR3 is 14 residues long. Losses at the gene ends were 5 bases for V and 4 bases for J; bases not matched to a gene: 7. CDR1 and CDR2 (germline): LNHDA, SQIVND (reference sequence). The full variable domain, in which reference TRBV19 and TRBJ1-2 provide the parts outside the CDR3, is DGGITQSPKYLFRKEGQNVTLSCEQNLNHDAMYWYRQDPGQGLRLIYYSQIVNDFQKGDIAEGYSVSREKKESFPLTVTSAQKNPTAFYLCASSYRGEVYGYTFGSGTRLTVV.

CDR3 residues: CASGGSDEQFF. For the CDR3, the DNA is TGTGCCAGCGGGGGGAGCGATGAGCAGTTCTTC. V usage is TRBV6-1 and J usage is TRBJ2-1; maybe TRBD2 (6 bases). The CDR3 extends over 11 amino acids. V dropped 8 bases and J dropped 8 bases, with 10 bases sitting between them. CDR1 and CDR2 from the germline V gene are MNHNS and SASEGT.

The rearrangement uses TRBV20-1 and TRBJ2-5, with 11 bases matching TRBD2. The CDR3 totals 13 residues. Germline CDR1 and CDR2: DFQATT and SNEGSKA (reference sequence). V trimming: 6 bases; J trimming: 14 bases; junction bases outside the gene matches: 14. The CDR3 spells CSAGSGGAKTNYF. CDR3 in DNA: TGCAGTGCGGGTAGCGGGGGGGCGAAGACCAATTACTTC.

The V and J genes are TRBV10-3 and TRBJ2-1; 9 nucleotides agree with TRBD2. Germline loops: CDR1 ENHRY, CDR2 SYGVKD. V shed 8 bases and J 5 bases; nucleotides not matched to a gene: 7. The CDR3 runs to 14 residues. In DNA form, the CDR3 reads TGTGCCATCGGGGGAGCGGGGGGCGACAATGAGCAGTTCTTC. The encoded protein is CAIGGAGGDNEQFF.

This clonotype appeared a few times. The genes are TRBV29-1 and TRBJ2-7; TRBD1 matches 9 bases. Looked up from germline, CDR1 is SQVTM and CDR2 is ANQGSEA. The CDR3 contains 13 residues. Losses at the gene ends were 7 bases for V and 2 bases for J; bases not matched to a gene: 6. CDR3 residues: CSARTGDTYEQYF. CDR3 DNA: TGCAGCGCAAGGACAGGGGATACCTACGAGCAGTACTTC.

This clonotype showed up many times. The rearrangement uses TRBV6-1 and TRBJ1-2; 7 bases match TRBD1. The CDR3 covers 15 residues. Unmatched junction bases numbered 7, after V lost 6 bases and J lost 0 bases. The V gene's germline CDR1 is MNHNS and CDR2 SASEGT. The DNA of the CDR3 is TGTGCCAGCAGACGAAGCGGGACAGCTAACTATGGCTACACCTTC. Amino acid sequence: CASRRSGTANYGYTF.

The sample holds many counts of this clonotype. The rearrangement links TRBV10-3 to TRBJ1-4; TRBD1 matches at 11 bases. The trim removed 2 bases at V and 6 bases at J, leaving 2 bases unmatched. Germline V CDR1 and CDR2: ENHRY, SYGVKD. This CDR3 has 15 amino acids. CDR3 in amino acids: CAISEGQGADEKLFF. In nucleotides, the CDR3 is TGTGCCATCAGTGAGGGACAGGGGGCCGATGAAAAACTGTTTTTT.

The chain combines TRBV7-2 with TRBJ2-3, with TRBD2 matching over 8 bases. Germline V CDR1 and CDR2: SGHTA, FQGNSA. J was trimmed by 2 bases and V by 4 bases; bases with no gene match: 5. This CDR3 has 15 amino acids. CDR3 residues: CASSSRGGPTDTQYF. CDR3 nucleotide sequence: TGTGCCAGCAGCTCTCGGGGGGGCCCCACAGATACGCAGTATTTT.

V gene TRBV5-1 combines with J gene TRBJ2-2; TRBD1 agrees at 8 bases. From germline, CDR1 is SGHRS and CDR2 YFSETQ. The V segment lost 3 bases and the J segment 7 bases; nucleotides outside the gene matches: 8. The CDR3 has 15 residues. CDR3 DNA sequence: TGCGCCAGCAGCTACAGGGGGACCACGAACGGGGAGCTGTTTTTT. It yields the protein CASSYRGTTNGELFF.

This clonotype was found once. The CDR3 carries no conserved terminal phenylalanine or tryptophan, so it likely arises from a read error. The chain carries TRBV7-2 and TRBJ2-4; 7 bases align to TRBD2. CDR1 and CDR2 from the germline V gene are SGHTA and FQGNSA. CDR3 length: 16 amino acids. This CDR3 is CASSREATRAKNIQYL. In DNA form, the CDR3 reads TGCGCCAGCAGCCGGGAGGCGACCAGAGCCAAAAACATTCAGTACTTA.

The rearrangement links TRBV7-9 to TRBJ2-3, with 8 bases aligning to TRBD1. After removal of 1 base from V and 2 bases from J, the junction contained 2 bases not matched to a gene. The CDR3 is made up of 15 amino acids. Germline V gene lookup returns CDR1 SEHNR and CDR2 FQNEAQ (reference sequence). The CDR3 reads CASSLVQGATDTQYF. The CDR3 DNA follows: TGTGCCAGCAGCTTAGTTCAGGGGGCCACAGATACGCAGTATTTT.

The rearrangement joins TRBV6-1 to TRBJ2-1; the match to TRBD2 covers 9 bases. Germline CDR1 MNHNS, CDR2 SASEGT. Trimming cost V 3 bases and J 0 bases; bases outside gene matches: 6. CDR3 size: 17 residues. The CDR3 nucleotides are TGTGCCAGCAGTGAGCGGGAGGGGACGGTCTCCTACAATGAGCAGTTCTTC. It encodes CASSEREGTVSYNEQFF.

V is TRBV15 and J is TRBJ2-1, with 9 bases lining up with TRBD2. Germline-derived CDR1 and CDR2 are LNHNV and YYDKDF (reference sequence). The V segment lost 3 bases and the J segment 2 bases; nucleotides outside the gene matches: 8. The CDR3 is 17 residues long. In DNA, the CDR3 is TGTGCCACCAGCAGTGAGCTTGCGGGGGGGCCCTACAATGAGCAGTTCTTC. Translated: CATSSELAGGPYNEQFF.

This clonotype has only a few counts. The J gene is TRBJ2-3, the V gene TRBV7-2; D unclear. There are 17 residues in the CDR3. V was cut by 3 bases and J by 1 base, with 17 bases left in between. Germline V gene sequence: CDR1 SGHTA, CDR2 FQGNSA. DNA for the CDR3: TGTGCCAGCAGCTTCTCGGGTGGCAGTCCTCGCACAGATACGCAGTATTTT. Translating gives CASSFSGGSPRTDTQYF.

This clonotype has a count of ten or more. CDR3 bases: TGCAGTGCTAGAGATCTCTCCGGGATTGTTAGTCGCGAGTATTTT. This translates into CSARDLSGIVSREYF. V gene TRBV20-1 combines with J gene TRBJ2-3; maybe TRBD2 (5 bases). Germline values: CDR1 DFQATT, CDR2 SNEGSKA (reference sequence). There are 15 residues in the CDR3. Trimming pared 0 bases from V and 13 bases from J, leaving 23 bases between.

Only a few counts were recorded for this clonotype. The chain couples TRBV11-2 to TRBJ2-1, with D maybe TRBD2 (7 bases). The V gene lost 1 base and the J gene lost 2 bases, with 15 bases spanning the gap. The CDR3 covers 17 residues. Germline lookup yields CDR1 SGHAT and CDR2 FQNNGV. The CDR3: CASSLVGGTSAYNEQFF. CDR3 DNA: TGTGCCAGCAGCTTAGTCGGGGGGACAAGCGCCTACAATGAGCAGTTCTTC. The entire variable domain, with the rest obtained from reference TRBV11-2 and TRBJ2-1, is as follows: EAGVAQSPRYKIIEKRQSVAFWCNPISGHATLYWYQQILGQGPKLLIQFQNNGVVDDSQLPKDRFSAERLKGVDSTLKIQPAKLEDSAVYLCASSLVGGTSAYNEQFFGPGTRLTVL.

This chain connects TRBV5-4 to TRBJ2-2, with TRBD2 matching 8 bases. The germline gives CDR1 SGHNT, CDR2 YYREEE (reference sequence). Trimming at V came to 4 bases and at J to 4 bases, leaving 3 bases not matched to a gene. There are 14 residues in the CDR3. The CDR3 spells CASSATSGTGELFF. CDR3 coding DNA: TGTGCCAGCAGCGCAACTAGCGGCACCGGGGAGCTGTTTTTT.

This clonotype has ten or more counts. The chain couples TRBV12-3 or TRBV12-4 to TRBJ1-2, with D unresolved. V was shortened by 1 base and J by 3 bases, with 6 bases between the two germline ends. The CDR3 runs 13 residues. CDR3 DNA: TGTGCCAGCAGTTTAGGCCAGGACTATGGCTACACCTTC. This encodes CASSLGQDYGYTF.

The chain joins TRBV5-1 to TRBJ2-3; maybe TRBD1 (5 bases). Germline V gene data show CDR1 as SGHRS and CDR2 as YFSETQ. V was shortened by 5 bases and J by 3 bases, with 10 bases between the two germline ends. The CDR3 runs 13 residues. The CDR3 protein is CASRVTATDTQYF. DNA of the CDR3: TGCGCCAGCAGAGTGACAGCAACAGATACGCAGTATTTT.

This clonotype appeared a few times. This chain uses TRBV7-9 with TRBJ1-1; TRBD1 matches 7 bases. Germline V CDR1 and CDR2: SEHNR, FQNEAQ (reference sequence). With V trimmed by 3 bases and J by 7 bases, 2 bases remained unmatched. The CDR3 runs to 12 residues. The CDR3 sequence is CASSLGTVEAFF. For the CDR3, the DNA is TGTGCCAGCAGCTTGGGGACAGTTGAAGCTTTCTTT.

V and J are TRBV4-2 and TRBJ1-1; 7 bases map to TRBD1. CDR1 is LGHNA and CDR2 is YNFKEQ in the germline V gene. V shed 4 bases and J 4 bases; nucleotides not matched to a gene: 15. This CDR3 is 17 amino acids long. The CDR3 loop reads CASSRDLTGEGSTEAFF. DNA of the CDR3: TGTGCCAGCAGCCGAGACCTAACAGGGGAGGGAAGCACTGAAGCTTTCTTT.

This clonotype was recorded at least ten times. CDR3 sequence: CATSDAQGGGVYGYTF. The DNA for the CDR3 is TGTGCCACCAGTGATGCTCAGGGCGGCGGGGTTTATGGCTACACCTTC. The chain employs TRBV24-1 and TRBJ1-2, with D perhaps matching TRBD1 (5 bases). V was clipped by 3 bases and J by 5 bases, with 18 bases between them. Germline lookup yields CDR1 KGHDR and CDR2 SFDVKD. The CDR3 has 16 amino acids.

The chain carries TRBV11-2 and TRBJ1-2; maybe TRBD1 (6 bases). Trimming pared 5 bases from V and 8 bases from J, leaving 21 bases between. The germline gives CDR1 SGHAT, CDR2 FQNNGV. The CDR3 runs to 15 residues. CDR3 bases: TGTGCCAGCAGCCCGCAAGTGGGGGGCGTATTCGGCTACACCTTC. Amino acids: CASSPQVGGVFGYTF. The full variable domain, completed using reference TRBV11-2 and TRBJ1-2, is EAGVAQSPRYKIIEKRQSVAFWCNPISGHATLYWYQQILGQGPKLLIQFQNNGVVDDSQLPKDRFSAERLKGVDSTLKIQPAKLEDSAVYLCASSPQVGGVFGYTFGSGTRLTVV.

This clonotype was counted many times. This chain links TRBV7-9 with TRBJ2-1, with 7 bases aligning to TRBD2. The CDR3 is made up of 20 amino acids. V gave up 6 bases and J gave up 4 bases; unmatched junction bases: 24. CDR1 and CDR2 from the germline V gene are SEHNR and FQNEAQ (reference sequence). CDR3 sequence reads: CASSHTAGLSLPTPYNEQFF. The CDR3 nucleotides read TGTGCCAGCAGTCATACAGCGGGACTATCCCTCCCGACTCCGTACAATGAGCAGTTCTTC. Variable domain in full (rest from reference TRBV7-9 and TRBJ2-1): DTGVSQNPRHKITKRGQNVTFRCDPISEHNRLYWYRQTLGQGPEFLTYFQNEAQLEKSRLLSDRFSAERPKGSFSTLEIQRTEQGDSAMYLCASSHTAGLSLPTPYNEQFFGPGTRLTVL.

This chain uses TRBV10-3 with TRBJ1-5, with D unclear. Germline V lookup: CDR1 ENHRY, CDR2 SYGVKD. V lost 2 bases and J lost 3, with 5 bases in between. The CDR3 is 13 residues long. The CDR3 here is CAISEGNNQPQHF. The CDR3 DNA follows: TGTGCCATCAGTGAGGGAAACAATCAGCCCCAGCATTTT.